A single sample is the source of the 14 T cell receptor beta chains below, sequenced in a study of T cells expressing NK-cell markers. One entry per CDR3 protein, without DNA, is what TCRdb gives after re-calling the 5' RACE reads. In all, the sample yields 500,000 to 700,000 distinct CDR3 sequences. The sequencing sample was made of blood T cells: a sorted CD56 or NKG2C T cell subset, CD4+ or CD8+ T cells, or bulk PBMC T cells (not recorded which). The receptors come from a man younger than 35 in good health.

V and J are TRBV20-1 and TRBJ2-6. Germline CDR1 DFQATT, CDR2 SNEGSKA (reference sequence). The CDR3 spans 16 residues. CDR3 amino acids: CSARSSPYSGANVLTF.

The CDR3: CASSYRESEQFF. J is TRBJ2-1 and V is TRBV5-1; TCRdb indicates TRBD1, and absent DNA this call remains unverified. Germline V lookup: CDR1 SGHRS, CDR2 YFSETQ. CDR3 size: 12 residues.

The rearrangement links TRBV9 to TRBJ2-5; without DNA, the TCRdb call of TRBD1 cannot be checked. Germline V gene lookup returns CDR1 SGDLS and CDR2 YYNGEE. This CDR3 spans 16 amino acids. This chain's CDR3 is CASSVAAGNIQETQYF.

This CDR3 is CASSGRQGAKETQYF. The chain couples TRBV7-8 to TRBJ2-5; TCRdb selects TRBD1, and the lack of DNA leaves this call unchecked. Germline V gene lookup returns CDR1 SGHVS and CDR2 FQNEAQ. The CDR3 is made up of 15 amino acids. Combining the CDR3 with reference TRBV7-8 and TRBJ2-5 gives the whole variable domain GAGVSQSPRYKVAKRGQDVALRCDPISGHVSLFWYQQALGQGPEFLTYFQNEAQLDKSGLPSDRFFAERPEGSVSTLKIQRTQQEDSAVYLCASSGRQGAKETQYFGPGTRLLVL.

The rearrangement uses TRBV15 and TRBJ1-2. Germline-derived CDR1 and CDR2 are LNHNV and YYDKDF (reference sequence). The CDR3 runs to 13 residues. CDR3 loop: CATSRVAADGYTF. Using reference TRBV15 and TRBJ1-2 for the parts outside the CDR3, the full variable domain is DAMVIQNPRYQVTQFGKPVTLSCSQTLNHNVMYWYQQKSSQAPKLLFHYYDKDFNNEADTPDNFQSRRPNTSFCFLDIRSPGLGDTAMYLCATSRVAADGYTFGSGTRLTVV.

The chain recombines TRBV15 with TRBJ2-7; TCRdb reports TRBD1, a call that lacks DNA to check it against. In germline, CDR1 is LNHNV, CDR2 YYDKDF (reference sequence). The CDR3 spans 14 residues. This CDR3 is CATSSGTGAHEQYF.

The chain uses TRBV21-1 and TRBJ2-5; TCRdb's D gene call, TRBD2, goes unchecked for lack of DNA. TRBV21-1 is assigned pseudogene status. This CDR3 spans 18 amino acids. The CDR3 reads CASSELGPRGAAEETQYF.

This sequence joins TRBV7-6 and TRBJ2-3; TCRdb calls TRBD1, which cannot be checked without DNA. Germline V gives CDR1 SGHVS, CDR2 FNYEAQ. The CDR3 has 16 amino acids. The CDR3 is CASSPGQTRGTDTQYF.

The gene calls are TRBV6-5 and TRBJ2-7; TCRdb's D call of TRBD1 is untestable without DNA. This CDR3 has 15 amino acids. Germline V gene lookup returns CDR1 MNHEY and CDR2 SVGAGI. CDR3 in amino acids: CASSFSPGWGYEQYF.

The chain links TRBV15 to TRBJ2-5. This CDR3 has 15 residues. Per the germline V gene, CDR1 is LNHNV and CDR2 is YYDKDF (reference sequence). The CDR3 protein is CATTGGRGQWETQYF.

The genes are TRBV29-1 and TRBJ1-1. Looked up from germline, CDR1 is SQVTM and CDR2 is ANQGSEA. This CDR3 region has 11 residues. CDR3 region: CSVLEQPEAFF.

This chain connects TRBV3-1 to TRBJ2-3; TCRdb names TRBD2, which stays unverified in the absence of DNA. Germline values: CDR1 LGHDT, CDR2 YNNKEL (reference sequence). This CDR3 has 18 amino acids. This CDR3 is CASSQDLLAEVSTDTQYF.

The V call is TRBV7-8, the J call TRBJ2-1; without DNA, the TCRdb call of TRBD2 cannot be checked. Per the germline V gene, CDR1 is SGHVS and CDR2 is FQNEAQ. The CDR3 covers 17 residues. CDR3: CASSLGPSGGPHNEQFF.

The chain uses TRBV7-9 and TRBJ1-2; TCRdb selects TRBD1, and the lack of DNA leaves this call unchecked. This CDR3 contains 14 residues. The germline V gene encodes CDR1 SEHNR and CDR2 FQNEAQ (reference sequence). The CDR3 spells CASSLGQGVFGYTF.